This note documents a single T cell receptor (beta chain) sequence. The specificity of this receptor is unknown. No much larger clone is present one base from it, and per-base qualities are unavailable. The method was the immunoSEQ multiplex PCR assay. Sourced from immuneACCESS, this table was stored by TCRdb with only in-frame sequences that have V and J called. A share of the clones is absent; for the studies checked, an unresolved V gene accounts for under half, and the remainder has no known explanation. The sample includes 150,000 or so clones, with about 95% observed a single time. The ten largest clonotypes hold 12% to 15% of the sample. This sample was taken from a study of control samples from healthy donors and cancer patients (TCRdb year 2020). CDR1 and CDR2 (SGHAT, FQNNGV) derive from the germline V gene. The CDR3 spans 11 residues, from the cysteine through the phenylalanine. The DNA shown is the 33-base CDR3, in frame from base 1. V drops 5 bases and J drops 6 bases, leaving 7 bases in between.

The source material was PBMCs. The rearrangement combines TRBV11-2 with TRBJ1-1, with the D gene uncertain. This clonotype was sampled from a man in his sixties with colorectal cancer. The DNA sequence reads TGTGCCAGCAGCAGGAGGGCTGAAGCTTTCTTT. It translates to CASSRRAEAFF.